The entry below describes one T cell receptor (beta chain). Its antigen has not been determined. No per-base quality is available; no much larger clone lies one base away. The CDR3 regions of human TCRbeta chains were analyzed by immunosequencing. Regarding the original processing steps: TCRs in the repertoires were matched against a reference library of SARS-CoV-2-specific TCRs that had been generated with the MIRA antigen-specificity platform. Breadth was defined as the fraction of unique TCRs that were SARS-CoV-2-associated. Depth was defined as the fraction of total T cells that were SARS-CoV-2-associated. Using the MIRA data, each spike-specific TCR was assigned both to the spike region to which the TCR was reactive and to a CD4 or CD8 class. Log10-transformed breadth and depth values were compared by one-way ANOVA with Sidak's multiple comparisons tests. In TCRdb, the immuneACCESS table is reduced to in-frame sequences with V and J assigned. These tables do not hold every clone; where another copy was compared, an unresolved V gene accounts for under half, and the others remain unexplained. D and trimming were read from the DNA, whereas the V and J calls and clone size are those reported in that table. For this sample the table gives 150,000 to 200,000 clones, of which around 88% were detected only once. The top ten clones comprise 6% to 8.5% of the sample.

The data originate from a study of T cell responses to AZD1222 COVID-19 vaccine (dated by TCRdb to the early 2020s). About the full investigation: AZD1222 recipients with second doses at about 4 weeks or about 12 weeks were pooled, because spike-specific TCR depth and breadth did not differ between schedules. A total of just over 230 trial participants underwent TCR sequencing, of whom about 210 had received two doses of AZD1222 and roughly 26 had received two doses of the MenACWY control vaccine. Enrollment into the trials was organized by age into subgroups of 18-55, 56-69 and 70-plus years, and those subgroups contained roughly 150, 30 and 60 TCR-sequenced participants, respectively.

From its cysteine to its phenylalanine, the CDR3 spans 12 amino acids. Only CDR3 DNA remains: 36 bases, in frame from the first base. CDR1 and CDR2, looked up from the germline V gene, are SGHDN and FVKESK. The germline ends are 5 bases apart after V is trimmed by 4 bases and J by 2 bases. Study-wide conclusions, independent of this receptor: Most participants were white British and females outnumbered males, and the authors suggested that clonal diversity may have been underestimated. Conclusions about previously exposed vaccinees are limited, since just 5 to 7 AZD1222 recipients were seropositive for SARS-CoV-2 at baseline. CD4 TCRs associated with the vaccine covered the entire spike protein, and the dominant responses were in regions 160-218 and 743-854. Nearly half of unique spike-specific TCRs reportedly recognized epitopes outside regions mutated in the B.1.351 and B.1.1.7 variants. Because no day 14 peak-response samples were available, the repertoires could be characterized only after the peak T cell response. The 56-69-year group was small, and its depth increase did not reach significance, likely because of low power. After two AZD1222 doses, spike-specific TCR breadth and depth were significantly higher than at day 0 and than in MenACWY recipients.

This specimen's time point label, interpreted: baseline before first vaccination. Samples from vaccinated people were obtained from the UK trials COV001 and COV002, which included a single-blind randomized controlled phase 2/3 trial of AZD1222 (ChAdOx1 nCoV-19) in healthy adults. For TCRbeta chain sequencing, PBMC samples from trial participants were taken at day 0 and at day 28 after the second dose. The chain links TRBV14 with TRBJ1-2; there is no confident call for the D gene. The specimen was peripheral blood, collected on day 0 of AZD1222 vaccination. The TCR originated in an adult in good health. The DNA reads as follows: TGTGCCAGCAGCCCGAGGAACTATGGCTACACCTTC. Its coded protein is CASSPRNYGYTF.